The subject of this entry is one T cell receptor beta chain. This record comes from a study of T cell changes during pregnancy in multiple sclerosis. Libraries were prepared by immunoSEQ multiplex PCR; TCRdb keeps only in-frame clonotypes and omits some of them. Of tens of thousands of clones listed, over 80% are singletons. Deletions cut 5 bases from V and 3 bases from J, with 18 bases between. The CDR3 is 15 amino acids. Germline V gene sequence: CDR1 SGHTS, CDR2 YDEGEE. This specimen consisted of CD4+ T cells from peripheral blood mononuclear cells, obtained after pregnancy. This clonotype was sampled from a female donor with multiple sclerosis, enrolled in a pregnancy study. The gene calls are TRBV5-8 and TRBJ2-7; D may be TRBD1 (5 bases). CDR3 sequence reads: CASRPKAGFRYEQYF. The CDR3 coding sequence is TGTGCCAGCAGGCCAAAGGCAGGGTTTCGCTACGAGCAGTACTTC.